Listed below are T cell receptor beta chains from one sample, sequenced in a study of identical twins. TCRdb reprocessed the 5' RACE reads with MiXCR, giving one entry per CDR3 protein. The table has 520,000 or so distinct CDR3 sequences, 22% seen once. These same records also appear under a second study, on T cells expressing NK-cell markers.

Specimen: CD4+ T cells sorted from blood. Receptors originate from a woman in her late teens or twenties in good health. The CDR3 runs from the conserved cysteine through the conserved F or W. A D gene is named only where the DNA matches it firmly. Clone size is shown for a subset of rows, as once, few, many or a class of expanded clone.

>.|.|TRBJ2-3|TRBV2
TGTGCCAGCAGCCGAATAGGCGTCAGGGGAGATACGCAGTATTTT
CASSRIGVRGDTQYF
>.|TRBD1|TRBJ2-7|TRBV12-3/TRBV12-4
TGTGCCAGCAAGAAACAGGGGTGGGAGCAGTACTTC
CASKKQGWEQYF
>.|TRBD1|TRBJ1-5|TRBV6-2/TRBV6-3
TGTGCCAGCAGTTACTCGCGACAGGGGAATAGCAATCAGCCCCAGCATTTT
CASSYSRQGNSNQPQHF
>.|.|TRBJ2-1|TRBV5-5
TGTGCCAGCAGCCCCAGCCCAAGAGACAATGAGCAGTTCTTC
CASSPSPRDNEQFF
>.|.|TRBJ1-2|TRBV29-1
TGCAGCGTTGTAAGGGCCAGTCACTTTAACTATGGCTACACCTTC
CSVVRASHFNYGYTF
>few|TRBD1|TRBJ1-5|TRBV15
TGTGCCACCAGCAGGGCTTCAGGGGGGAATCAGCCCCAGCATTTT
CATSRASGGNQPQHF
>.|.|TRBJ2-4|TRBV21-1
TGTGCCAGCAGCAAACTTAAGGGTCGCCTTCTTCTAGCCAAAAACATTCAGTACTTC
CASSKLKGRLLLAKNIQYF
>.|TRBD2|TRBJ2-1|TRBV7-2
TGTGCCAGCAGCGGTCGGGGCGGGGGGGCCAGTGAGCAGTTCTTC
CASSGRGGGASEQFF
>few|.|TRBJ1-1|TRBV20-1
TGCAGTGCTAGAGATGGAGGGGGCACTGAAGCTTTCTTT
CSARDGGGTEAFF
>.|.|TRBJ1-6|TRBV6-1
TGTGCCAGCGGGGGGAGGTTGTTAGGCTCCTATAATTCACCCCTCCACTTT
CASGGRLLGSYNSPLHF